The sequence of this T cell receptor (beta chain) was determined in a study of blood T cell repertoires in COVID-19 (dated by TCRdb to about 2020). About the full investigation: Samples from collaborators originated in the United States, Italy and Spain and spanned both the acute and convalescent phases of COVID-19. The material from the prospective study consisted of cDNA or gDNA derived from T cells, B-cell-depleted T cells, or PBMCs. Subjects who had been exposed to COVID-19, were actively infected with it, or had recovered from it provided the deeply sampled blood TCRbeta repertoires that made up the dataset. The repertoires were released in a freely available public database intended as a resource for research on the immune response to SARS-CoV-2. Samples came from the ongoing ImmuneRACE study (first 160 participants) plus 1,254 subjects from 6 global collaborators. Sample metadata almost always included a de-identified subject ID, COVID-19 status, age in years and sex. Where available, HLA class I and class II types were taken from metadata supplied by the sample provider and were not determined by assay-based typing. The research as a whole found: The quantity of clinical and demographic metadata differed by source and by participant and was supplied without curation.

TCRbeta CDR3 regions were amplified from genomic DNA using the immunoSEQ Assay, a bias-controlled multiplex PCR. On the study's bioinformatics: Nucleated cell counts per sample were estimated from amplification of reference gene primers within the assay. Sequence reads were collapsed and filtered to measure the absolute abundance of every unique TCRbeta CDR3 rearrangement. For each sample, productive Simpson clonality was calculated by taking the square root of Simpson's diversity index across productive rearrangements. Not all clones reach the TCRdb copy of this immuneACCESS table, which keeps in-frame sequences only. Checked studies attribute under half of the gap to unresolved V genes and leave the rest unexplained. V and J calls plus clone size are reproduced from that table; the DNA served to infer D and trimming. The table for this sample lists about 78,000 clones; around nine tenths of them were counted only once. The ten largest account for approximately 4.4% of the sample.

Collaborating institutions collected whole blood in K2EDTA tubes following their own protocols. For TCRbeta analysis, collaborators shipped samples as frozen whole blood, isolated PBMCs, or DNA extracted from either of those sample types. On this clone: What antigen it recognizes has not been identified. No base-level quality is on record; no much larger clone is a single base apart.

Measured from the cysteine to the phenylalanine, the CDR3 is 14 residues long. The DNA shown is the 42-base CDR3, in frame from base 1. CDR1 and CDR2 are read off the germline V gene as SGHVS and FQNEAQ. V is pared back by 4 bases and J by 6 bases, with 10 bases lying between the germline termini. The sample comprised peripheral blood. This receptor chain uses TRBV7-8 and TRBJ1-6, with a tentative D gene TRBD1 over 6 matching bases. The source of this sequence is a man in his forties or fifties with active or convalescent COVID-19. The DNA sequence is as follows: TGTGCCAGCAGCTCACAGGGCGGTAATTCACCCCTCCACTTT. The encoded protein is CASSSQGGNSPLHF.